This entry features one T cell receptor (beta chain) sequence. The data stem from a study of shared clonotypes between healthy human individuals. Across the study: The composition of the donors was a couple of women and a few men aged 18 to 49.

None of the donors, who were healthy HIV-negative adults, had recently had acute infections or vaccinations. Trimming shortened V by 3 bases and J by 3 bases, and 17 bases separated the two germline ends. CDR3 size: 16 residues. CDR1 and CDR2 (germline): MNHEY, SVGAGI. Profiled with immunoSEQ multiplex PCR; TCRdb holds only in-frame clones, not every one. The repertoire consists of a few million clones, with around nine tenths occurring once and the leading ten covering about 0.13%. Sequences were obtained from naive CD4+ T cells sorted from blood. Described subset: CD45RA+ positively selected. V gene TRBV6-5 combines with J gene TRBJ1-2; TRBD1 is a possible D gene (5 bases). The clonotype was recovered from a man aged 18 to 29 in good health. This chain's CDR3 is CASSYTPTGPDYGYTF. The CDR3 DNA reads TGTGCCAGCAGTTATACCCCAACAGGACCTGACTATGGCTACACCTTC.